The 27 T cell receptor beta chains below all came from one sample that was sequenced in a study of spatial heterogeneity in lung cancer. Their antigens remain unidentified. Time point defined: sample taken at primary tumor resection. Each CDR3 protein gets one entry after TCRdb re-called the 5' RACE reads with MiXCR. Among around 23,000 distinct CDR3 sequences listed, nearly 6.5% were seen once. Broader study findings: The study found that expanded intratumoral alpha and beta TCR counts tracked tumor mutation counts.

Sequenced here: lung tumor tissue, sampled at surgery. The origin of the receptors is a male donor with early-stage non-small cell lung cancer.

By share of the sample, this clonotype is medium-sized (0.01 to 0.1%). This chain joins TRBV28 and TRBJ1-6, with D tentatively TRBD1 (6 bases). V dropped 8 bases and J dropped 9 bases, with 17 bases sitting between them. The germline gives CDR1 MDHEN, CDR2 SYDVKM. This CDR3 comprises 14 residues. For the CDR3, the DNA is TGTGCCAGCCGTGGGGGGCGGGAGAGTTCACCCCTCCACTTT. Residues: CASRGGRESSPLHF. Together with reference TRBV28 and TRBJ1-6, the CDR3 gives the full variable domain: DVKVTQSSRYLVKRTGEKVFLECVQDMDHENMFWYRQDPGLGLRLIYFSYDVKMKEKGDIPEGYSVSREKKERFSLILESASTNQTSMYLCASRGGRESSPLHFGNGTRLTVT.

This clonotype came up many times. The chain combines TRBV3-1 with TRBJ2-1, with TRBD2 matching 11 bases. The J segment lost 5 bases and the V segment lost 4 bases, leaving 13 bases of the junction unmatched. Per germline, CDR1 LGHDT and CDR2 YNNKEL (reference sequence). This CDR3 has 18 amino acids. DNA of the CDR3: TGTGCCAGCAGCCGCTACCTATCGACTAGCGGGACTAACAATGAGCAGTTCTTC. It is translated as CASSRYLSTSGTNNEQFF.

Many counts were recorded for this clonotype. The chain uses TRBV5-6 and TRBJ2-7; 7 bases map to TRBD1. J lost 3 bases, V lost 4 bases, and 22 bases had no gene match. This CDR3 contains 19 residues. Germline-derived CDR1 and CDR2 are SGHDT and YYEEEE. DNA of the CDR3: TGTGCCAGCAGCCCCAGGACTGGTCGCTACAGGGGTCGGGGCTACGAGCAGTACTTC. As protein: CASSPRTGRYRGRGYEQYF.

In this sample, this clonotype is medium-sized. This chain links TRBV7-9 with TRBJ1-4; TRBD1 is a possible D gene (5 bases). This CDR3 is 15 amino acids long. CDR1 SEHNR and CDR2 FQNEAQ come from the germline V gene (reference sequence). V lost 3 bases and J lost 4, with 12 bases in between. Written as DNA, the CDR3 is TGTGCCAGCAGCTTCGGCAGGGCCCTTAATGAAAAACTGTTTTTT. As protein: CASSFGRALNEKLFF.

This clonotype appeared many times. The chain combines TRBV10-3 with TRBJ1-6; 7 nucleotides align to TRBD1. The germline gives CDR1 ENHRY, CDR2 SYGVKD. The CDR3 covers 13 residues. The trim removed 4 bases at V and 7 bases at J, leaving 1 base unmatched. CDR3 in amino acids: CAISGQGNSPLHF. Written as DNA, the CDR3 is TGTGCCATCAGTGGACAGGGAAATTCACCCCTCCACTTT.

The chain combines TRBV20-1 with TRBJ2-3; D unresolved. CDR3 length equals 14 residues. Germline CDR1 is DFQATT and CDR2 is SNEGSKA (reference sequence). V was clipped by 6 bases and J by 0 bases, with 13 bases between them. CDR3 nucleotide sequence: TGCAGTGCCCCTAGGGATACTAGCACAGATACGCAGTATTTT. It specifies CSAPRDTSTDTQYF.

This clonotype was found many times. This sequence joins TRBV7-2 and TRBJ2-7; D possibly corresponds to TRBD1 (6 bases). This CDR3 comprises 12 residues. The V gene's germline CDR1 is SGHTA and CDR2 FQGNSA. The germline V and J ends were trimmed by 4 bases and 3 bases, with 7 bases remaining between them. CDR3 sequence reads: CASSSQGYEQYF. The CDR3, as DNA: TGTGCCAGCAGCTCACAGGGCTACGAGCAGTACTTC.

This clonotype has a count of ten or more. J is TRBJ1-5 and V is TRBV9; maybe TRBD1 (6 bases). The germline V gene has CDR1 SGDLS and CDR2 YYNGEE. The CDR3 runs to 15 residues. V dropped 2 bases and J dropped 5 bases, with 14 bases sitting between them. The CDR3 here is CASSVGVWGHQPQHF. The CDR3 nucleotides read TGTGCCAGCAGCGTGGGTGTTTGGGGGCATCAGCCCCAGCATTTT.

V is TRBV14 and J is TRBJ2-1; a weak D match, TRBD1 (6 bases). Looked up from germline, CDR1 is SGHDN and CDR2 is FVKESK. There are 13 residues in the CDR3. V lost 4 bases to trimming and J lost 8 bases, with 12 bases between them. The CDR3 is CASSLTGLDEQFF. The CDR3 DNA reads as TGTGCCAGCAGCCTAACAGGGTTGGATGAGCAGTTCTTC.

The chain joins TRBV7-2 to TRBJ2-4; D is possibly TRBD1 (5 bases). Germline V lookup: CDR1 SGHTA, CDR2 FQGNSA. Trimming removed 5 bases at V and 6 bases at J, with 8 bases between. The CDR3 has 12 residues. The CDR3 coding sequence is TGTGCCAGCAGCGATGACAGAAACATTCAGTACTTC. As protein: CASSDDRNIQYF. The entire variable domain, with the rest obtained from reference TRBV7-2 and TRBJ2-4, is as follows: GAGVSQSPSNKVTEKGKDVELRCDPISGHTALYWYRQSLGQGLEFLIYFQGNSAPDKSGLPSDRFSAERTGGSVSTLTIQRTQQEDSAVYLCASSDDRNIQYFGAGTRLSVL.

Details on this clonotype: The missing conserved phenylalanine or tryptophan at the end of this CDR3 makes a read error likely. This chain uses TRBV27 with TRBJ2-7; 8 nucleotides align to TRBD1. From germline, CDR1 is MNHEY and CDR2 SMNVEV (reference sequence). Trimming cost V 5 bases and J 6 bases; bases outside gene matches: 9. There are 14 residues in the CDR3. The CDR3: CASSLSRGLGEQYL. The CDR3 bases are TGTGCCAGCAGTCTCTCCAGGGGGCTGGGCGAGCAGTACCTC.

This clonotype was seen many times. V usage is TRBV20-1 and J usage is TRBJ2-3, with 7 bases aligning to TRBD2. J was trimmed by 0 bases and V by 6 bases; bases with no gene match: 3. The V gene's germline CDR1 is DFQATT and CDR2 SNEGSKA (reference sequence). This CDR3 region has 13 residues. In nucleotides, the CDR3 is TGCAGTGCCAGGGACTATAGCACAGATACGCAGTATTTT. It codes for CSARDYSTDTQYF.

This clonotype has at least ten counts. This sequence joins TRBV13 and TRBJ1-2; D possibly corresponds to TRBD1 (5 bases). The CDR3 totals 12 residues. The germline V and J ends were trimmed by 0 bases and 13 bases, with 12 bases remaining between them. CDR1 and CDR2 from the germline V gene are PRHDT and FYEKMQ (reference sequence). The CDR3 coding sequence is TGTGCCAGCAGCTTAGGGGGACGGAGAATCACCTTC. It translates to CASSLGGRRITF.

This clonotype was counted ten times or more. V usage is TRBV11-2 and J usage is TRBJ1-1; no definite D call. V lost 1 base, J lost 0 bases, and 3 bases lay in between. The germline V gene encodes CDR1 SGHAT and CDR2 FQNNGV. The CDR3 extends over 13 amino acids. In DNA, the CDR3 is TGTGCCAGCAGCTTAGTTTTGAACACTGAAGCTTTCTTT. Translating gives CASSLVLNTEAFF.

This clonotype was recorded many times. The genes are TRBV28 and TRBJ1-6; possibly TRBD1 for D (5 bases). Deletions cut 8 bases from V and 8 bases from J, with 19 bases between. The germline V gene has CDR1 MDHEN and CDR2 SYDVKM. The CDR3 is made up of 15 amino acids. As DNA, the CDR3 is TGTGCCAGCCTACCCCCTGGGCAGGGCTATTCACCCCTCCACTTT. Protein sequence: CASLPPGQGYSPLHF.

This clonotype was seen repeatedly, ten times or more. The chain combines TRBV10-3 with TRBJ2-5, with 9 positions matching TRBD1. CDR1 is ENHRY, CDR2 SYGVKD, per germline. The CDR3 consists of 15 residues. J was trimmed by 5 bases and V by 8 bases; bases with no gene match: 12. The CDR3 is CAIAAQGAVGETQYF. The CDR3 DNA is TGTGCCATCGCTGCACAGGGGGCTGTCGGGGAGACCCAGTACTTC.

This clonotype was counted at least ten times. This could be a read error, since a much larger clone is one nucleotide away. As DNA, the CDR3 is TGTGTCAGCGCCTACAGCTCTATCTCAGATACGCAGTATTTT. This sequence encodes CVSAYSSISDTQYF. The rearrangement uses TRBV7-9 and TRBJ2-3; D not certain. Germline CDR1 is SEHNR and CDR2 is FQNEAQ (reference sequence). The CDR3 covers 14 residues.

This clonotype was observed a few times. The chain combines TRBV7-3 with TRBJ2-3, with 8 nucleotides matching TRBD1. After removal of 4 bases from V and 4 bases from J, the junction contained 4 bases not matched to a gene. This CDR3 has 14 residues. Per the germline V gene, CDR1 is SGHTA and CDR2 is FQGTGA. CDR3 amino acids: CASSSGQGPDTQYF. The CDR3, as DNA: TGTGCCAGCAGCTCCGGACAGGGACCAGATACGCAGTATTTT.

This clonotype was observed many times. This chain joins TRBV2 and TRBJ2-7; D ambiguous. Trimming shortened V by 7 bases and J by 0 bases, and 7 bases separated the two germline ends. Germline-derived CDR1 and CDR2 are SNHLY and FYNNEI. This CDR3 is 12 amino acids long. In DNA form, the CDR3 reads TGTGCCAGCATGGGCTCCTCCTACGAGCAGTACTTC. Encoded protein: CASMGSSYEQYF.

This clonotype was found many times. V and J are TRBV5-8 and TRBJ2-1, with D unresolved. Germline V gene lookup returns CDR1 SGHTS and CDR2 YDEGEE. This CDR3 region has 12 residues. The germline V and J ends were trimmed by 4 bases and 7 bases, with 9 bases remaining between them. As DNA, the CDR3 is TGTGCCAGCAGCCATTTCTATAATGAGCAGTTCTTC. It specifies CASSHFYNEQFF. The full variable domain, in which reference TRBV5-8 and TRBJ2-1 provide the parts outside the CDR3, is EAGVTQSPTHLIKTRGQQATLRCSPISGHTSVYWYQQALGLGLQFLLWYDEGEERNRGNFPPRFSGRQFPNYSSELNVNALELEDSALYLCASSHFYNEQFFGPGTRLTVL.

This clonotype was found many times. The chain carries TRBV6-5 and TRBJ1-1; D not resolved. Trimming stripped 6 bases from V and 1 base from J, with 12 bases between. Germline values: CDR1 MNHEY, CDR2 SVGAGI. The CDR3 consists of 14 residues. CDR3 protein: CASRTTPTNTEAFF. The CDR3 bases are TGTGCCAGCAGGACGACTCCGACGAACACTGAAGCTTTCTTT.

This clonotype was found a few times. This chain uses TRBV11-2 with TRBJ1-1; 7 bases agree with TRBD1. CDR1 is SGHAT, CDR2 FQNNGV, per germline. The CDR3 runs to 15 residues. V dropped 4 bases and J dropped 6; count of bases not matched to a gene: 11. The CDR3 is CASSSSQGWVAEAFF. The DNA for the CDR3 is TGTGCCAGCAGCTCCTCACAGGGGTGGGTTGCTGAAGCTTTCTTT.

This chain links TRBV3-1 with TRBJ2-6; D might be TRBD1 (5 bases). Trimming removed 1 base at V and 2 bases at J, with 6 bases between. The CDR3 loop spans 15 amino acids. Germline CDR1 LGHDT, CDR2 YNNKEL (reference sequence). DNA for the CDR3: TGTGCCAGCAGCCAAGGCAGGGCTGGGGCCAACGTCCTGACTTTC. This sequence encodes CASSQGRAGANVLTF.

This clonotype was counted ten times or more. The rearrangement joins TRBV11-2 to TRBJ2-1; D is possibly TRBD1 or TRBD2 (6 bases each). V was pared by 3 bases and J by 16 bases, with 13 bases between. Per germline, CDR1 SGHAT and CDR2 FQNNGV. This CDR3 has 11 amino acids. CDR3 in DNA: TGTGCCAGCAGCTTTTCCGTGGGGGGCTTCTTC. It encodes CASSFSVGGFF.

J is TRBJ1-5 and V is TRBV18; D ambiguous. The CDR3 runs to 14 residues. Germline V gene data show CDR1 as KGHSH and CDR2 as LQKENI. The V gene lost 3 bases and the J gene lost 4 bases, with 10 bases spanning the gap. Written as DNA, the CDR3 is TGTGCCAGCTCACCCGCCCGGCTTAATCAGCCCCAGCATTTT. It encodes CASSPARLNQPQHF.

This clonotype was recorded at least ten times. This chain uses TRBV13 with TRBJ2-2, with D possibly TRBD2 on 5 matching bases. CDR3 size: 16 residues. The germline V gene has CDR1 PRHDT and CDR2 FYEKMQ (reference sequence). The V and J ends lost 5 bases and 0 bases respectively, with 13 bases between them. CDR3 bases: TGTGCCAGCAGCCGGACTCGGATTCCGAACACCGGGGAGCTGTTTTTT. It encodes CASSRTRIPNTGELFF. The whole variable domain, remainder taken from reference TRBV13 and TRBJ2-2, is AAGVIQSPRHLIKEKRETATLKCYPIPRHDTVYWYQQGPGQDPQFLISFYEKMQSDKGSIPDRFSAQQFSDYHSELNMSSLELGDSALYFCASSRTRIPNTGELFFGEGSRLTVL.

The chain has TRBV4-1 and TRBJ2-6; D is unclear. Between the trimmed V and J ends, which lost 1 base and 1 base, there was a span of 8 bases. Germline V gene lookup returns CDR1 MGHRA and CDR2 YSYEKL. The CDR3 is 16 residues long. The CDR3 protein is CASSQVQLSGANVLTF. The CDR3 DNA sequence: TGCGCCAGCAGCCAAGTACAGCTGTCTGGGGCCAACGTCCTGACTTTC.